What follows are 28 T cell receptor beta chains derived from one specimen sequenced in a study of shared clonotypes between healthy human individuals. Libraries were prepared by immunoSEQ multiplex PCR; TCRdb keeps only in-frame clonotypes and omits some of them. The sample carries about 580,000 clones, roughly 98% recorded once. Naive CD8 isolation took CD45RO-negative cells positively selected for CCR7 and excluded terminally differentiated effector memory CD45RA+ cells. The sample comprised naive CD8+ T cells sorted from blood. These receptors were taken from a man aged 25 to 40 in good health.

The chain uses TRBV4-3 and TRBJ2-3, with TRBD1 matching 12 bases. Germline V CDR1 and CDR2: LGHNA, YSLEER. Trimming took 0 bases from V and 7 from J; bases not matched to a gene: 8. The CDR3 totals 17 residues. The CDR3 loop is CASSQDQGDRGRYTQYF. The CDR3 DNA is TGCGCCAGCAGCCAAGATCAAGGGGACAGGGGGCGGTATACGCAGTATTTT.

The chain is built from TRBV27 and TRBJ1-5; unclear D gene. The CDR3 is made up of 13 amino acids. V shed 2 bases and J shed 5 bases, with 7 bases lying between them. Per the germline V gene, CDR1 is MNHEY and CDR2 is SMNVEV (reference sequence). The CDR3 sequence: CASSLGLDQPQHF. The DNA for the CDR3 is TGTGCCAGCAGTTTAGGGCTGGATCAGCCCCAGCATTTT.

The CDR3 spells CASSEAEGTGEKLFF. In nucleotides, the CDR3 is TGTGCCAGCAGTGAAGCCGAAGGGACAGGTGAAAAACTGTTTTTT. This rearrangement joins TRBV6-1 to TRBJ1-4, with TRBD1 matching over 8 bases. Germline CDR1 reads MNHNS; CDR2 reads SASEGT. This CDR3 has 15 residues. Trimming cost V 0 bases and J 7 bases; bases outside gene matches: 4.

V and J are TRBV15 and TRBJ1-2; unclear D gene. The germline gives CDR1 LNHNV, CDR2 YYDKDF (reference sequence). Trimming left V 5 bases short and J 0 bases short, with 7 bases between. This CDR3 spans 13 amino acids. The CDR3 loop is CATSATPNYGYTF. The CDR3 DNA is TGTGCCACCAGCGCCACTCCTAACTATGGCTACACCTTC.

The rearrangement uses TRBV11-2 and TRBJ2-3; unclear D gene. The germline V gene encodes CDR1 SGHAT and CDR2 FQNNGV. V was clipped by 4 bases and J by 1 base, with 12 bases between them. The CDR3 has 15 residues. CDR3 DNA: TGTGCCAGCAGCTCCCCTGAGACGGGCACAGATACGCAGTATTTT. This sequence encodes CASSSPETGTDTQYF.

The V gene is TRBV11-3, the J gene TRBJ2-2, with 15 bases fitting TRBD2. The CDR3 covers 16 residues. V trimming: 5 bases; J trimming: 5 bases; junction bases outside the gene matches: 3. Germline loops: CDR1 SGHNT, CDR2 YENEEA. The CDR3 sequence is CASSPGLAGGTGELFF. In DNA form, the CDR3 reads TGTGCCAGCAGCCCCGGACTAGCGGGAGGGACCGGGGAGCTGTTTTTT.

The chain joins TRBV30 to TRBJ1-4, with unresolved D. There are 13 residues in the CDR3. CDR1 and CDR2 from the germline V gene are GTSNPN and SVGIG (reference sequence). V lost 5 bases and J lost 6, with 13 bases in between. DNA of the CDR3: TGTGCCTGGGACTCTCCCCCAGATGAAAAACTGTTTTTT. This encodes CAWDSPPDEKLFF.

This clone has only one observation. The chain uses TRBV11-3 and TRBJ2-3, with D unresolved. Germline CDR1 reads SGHNT; CDR2 reads YENEEA. V gave up 6 bases and J gave up 0 bases, with 7 bases separating them. There are 13 residues in the CDR3. CDR3 amino acids: CASRGPSTDTQYF. DNA for the CDR3: TGTGCCAGCAGAGGGCCTAGCACAGATACGCAGTATTTT.

The V and J genes are TRBV9 and TRBJ2-1; 11 bases line up with TRBD2. The ends lost 3 bases at V and 5 bases at J; junction bases unmatched: 7. The CDR3 has 16 residues. CDR1 is SGDLS and CDR2 is YYNGEE in the germline V gene. The CDR3 region is CASSARSGRADNEQFF. The CDR3 nucleotides read TGTGCCAGCAGCGCGCGTAGCGGGAGGGCCGACAATGAGCAGTTCTTC. Full variable domain (remainder filled in from reference TRBV9 and TRBJ2-1): DSGVTQTPKHLITATGQRVTLRCSPRSGDLSVYWYQQSLDQGLQFLIQYYNGEERAKGNILERFSAQQFPDLHSELNLSSLELGDSALYFCASSARSGRADNEQFFGPGTRLTVL.

The CDR3: CASSEGRTGDSETQYF. CDR3 DNA: TGCGCCAGCAGTGAGGGAAGGACAGGGGACTCAGAGACCCAGTACTTC. The gene calls are TRBV10-1 and TRBJ2-5; TRBD1 agrees at 9 bases. The CDR3 is made up of 16 amino acids. Germline V gene sequence: CDR1 WNHNN, CDR2 SYGVQD (reference sequence). V dropped 2 bases and J dropped 4; count of bases not matched to a gene: 8.

The gene calls are TRBV10-3 and TRBJ1-1; D gene unclear. This CDR3 has 12 residues. CDR1 is ENHRY and CDR2 is SYGVKD in the germline V gene. V was clipped by 7 bases and J by 8 bases, with 14 bases between them. The CDR3 nucleotides read TGTGCCATCATGGACTCCCCGACCGAAGCTTTCTTT. Translation: CAIMDSPTEAFF.

The chain carries TRBV28 and TRBJ2-7; D unclear. The CDR3 sequence is 14 residues long. V was shortened by 3 bases and J by 4 bases, with 13 bases between the two germline ends. Germline CDR1 and CDR2: MDHEN and SYDVKM. The chain's CDR3 is CASSFFTPRYEQYF. The DNA of the CDR3 is TGTGCCAGCAGTTTCTTTACTCCTCGATACGAGCAGTACTTC.

This clone was detected only once. The J gene is TRBJ2-5, the V gene TRBV14; D unresolved. The germline CDR1 and CDR2 sequences are SGHDN and FVKESK. The CDR3 spans 13 residues. Trimming cost V 5 bases and J 4 bases, with 11 bases left between them. CDR3 residues: CASSTNWGETQYF. In DNA, the CDR3 is TGTGCCAGCAGCACAAACTGGGGAGAGACCCAGTACTTC.

The chain has TRBV7-2 and TRBJ2-1; D is uncertain. The CDR3 totals 12 residues. Germline lookup yields CDR1 SGHTA and CDR2 FQGNSA. Trimming took off 2 bases at V and 6 bases at J, with 5 bases between the two ends. CDR3 amino acids: CASSLSANEQFF. In DNA, the CDR3 is TGTGCCAGCAGCTTATCTGCCAATGAGCAGTTCTTC.

The rearrangement uses TRBV9 and TRBJ1-3; D uncertain. Between the trimmed V and J ends, which lost 0 bases and 4 bases, there was a span of 11 bases. Germline CDR1 and CDR2: SGDLS and YYNGEE. The CDR3 length is 15 residues. The CDR3 protein is CASSVEGLAGNTIYF. The CDR3 bases are TGTGCCAGCAGCGTAGAGGGCCTTGCCGGAAACACCATATATTTT.

The chain uses TRBV29-1 and TRBJ2-7; 9 positions agree with TRBD1. Germline lookup yields CDR1 SQVTM and CDR2 ANQGSEA. This CDR3 is built from 13 residues. Losses at the gene ends were 7 bases for V and 3 bases for J; bases not matched to a gene: 7. The CDR3 sequence: CSATRDRVYEQYF. CDR3 nucleotides: TGCAGCGCCACTCGGGACAGGGTCTACGAGCAGTACTTC.

The chain employs TRBV15 and TRBJ2-7, with 8 nucleotides matching TRBD2. Looked up from germline, CDR1 is LNHNV and CDR2 is YYDKDF (reference sequence). V was clipped by 5 bases and J by 2 bases; unmatched bases: 14. CDR3 length: 17 amino acids. CDR3 region: CATSRNDPGGATYEQYF. In DNA, the CDR3 is TGTGCCACCAGCCGCAACGACCCCGGGGGGGCAACCTACGAGCAGTACTTC.

The table lists this clone with a count of one. This sequence joins TRBV14 and TRBJ2-7; D may be TRBD1 or TRBD2 (5 bases each). The CDR3 is made up of 14 amino acids. Trimming took 4 bases from V and 3 from J, leaving 13 bases between them. Germline V gene lookup returns CDR1 SGHDN and CDR2 FVKESK. The CDR3 sequence: CASSPRGPFYEQYF. The CDR3 DNA sequence: TGTGCCAGCAGCCCCCGGGGCCCCTTCTACGAGCAGTACTTC.

The rearrangement joins TRBV10-3 to TRBJ2-5; either TRBD1 or TRBD2 may supply D (5 bases each). This CDR3 region has 13 residues. The germline CDR1 and CDR2 sequences are ENHRY and SYGVKD. Trimming cost V 4 bases and J 3 bases, with 9 bases left between them. CDR3 in amino acids: CAISVGVEETQYF. CDR3 bases: TGTGCCATCAGTGTGGGGGTCGAAGAGACCCAGTACTTC.

The chain links TRBV11-3 to TRBJ2-3, with a tentative D call TRBD1 (5 bases). CDR1 SGHNT and CDR2 YENEEA come from the germline V gene. The length of the CDR3 is 14 residues. Trimming removed 0 bases from V and 6 bases from J, with 10 bases in between. CDR3 sequence reads: CASSLDSSGDTQYF. The CDR3 DNA follows: TGTGCCAGCAGCTTAGACTCATCAGGGGATACGCAGTATTTT.

V is TRBV6-6 and J is TRBJ2-7; 10 bases agree with TRBD2. Germline V CDR1 and CDR2: MNHNY, SVGAGI (reference sequence). The CDR3 contains 16 residues. The V segment lost 7 bases and the J segment 2 bases; nucleotides outside the gene matches: 11. CDR3 nucleotides: TGTGCCAGCACCGTAAACCCGACTAGCGGGCCCTACGAGCAGTACTTC. It encodes CASTVNPTSGPYEQYF.

The chain couples TRBV5-6 to TRBJ2-7; D ambiguous. CDR1 is SGHDT, CDR2 YYEEEE, per germline. V shed 0 bases and J shed 2 bases, with 9 bases lying between them. There are 14 residues in the CDR3. The CDR3 DNA is TGTGCCAGCAGCTTGGTGCCAGCAACCTACGAGCAGTACTTC. It translates to CASSLVPATYEQYF. The full variable domain, completed using reference TRBV5-6 and TRBJ2-7, is DAGVTQSPTHLIKTRGQQVTLRCSPKSGHDTVSWYQQALGQGPQFIFQYYEEEERQRGNFPDRFSGHQFPNYSSELNVNALLLGDSALYLCASSLVPATYEQYFGPGTRLTVT.

This chain joins TRBV6-6 and TRBJ2-7; 7 bases fit TRBD1. With V trimmed by 0 bases and J by 6 bases, 2 bases remained unmatched. CDR3 size: 13 residues. The V gene's germline CDR1 is MNHNY and CDR2 SVGAGI (reference sequence). The chain's CDR3 is CASSYSTGSEQYF. Written as DNA, the CDR3 is TGTGCCAGCAGTTACTCGACAGGGAGCGAGCAGTACTTC.

The chain is built from TRBV7-9 and TRBJ2-1; tentative D call: TRBD2 (6 bases). Germline V gene lookup returns CDR1 SEHNR and CDR2 FQNEAQ (reference sequence). Trimming cost V 5 bases and J 10 bases, with 12 bases left between them. The CDR3 has 12 amino acids. In nucleotides, the CDR3 is TGTGCCAGCAGCGGACCACGGGGGGAGCAGTTCTTC. Its protein product is CASSGPRGEQFF. Together with reference TRBV7-9 and TRBJ2-1, the CDR3 gives the full variable domain: DTGVSQNPRHKITKRGQNVTFRCDPISEHNRLYWYRQTLGQGPEFLTYFQNEAQLEKSRLLSDRFSAERPKGSFSTLEIQRTEQGDSAMYLCASSGPRGEQFFGPGTRLTVL.

The chain couples TRBV21-1 to TRBJ2-5; the D call TRBD2 from the table was never checked on the DNA. TRBV21-1 is deemed a pseudogene. This CDR3 comprises 16 residues. CDR3 nucleotide sequence: TGTGCCAGCAGCAAAGCTTTCGGACTAGCGAAAGAGACCCAGTACTTC. It specifies CASSKAFGLAKETQYF.

The chain employs TRBV5-4 and TRBJ2-7; TRBD1 aligns across 9 bases. This CDR3 is built from 15 residues. J was trimmed by 5 bases and V by 5 bases; bases with no gene match: 11. Looked up from germline, CDR1 is SGHNT and CDR2 is YYREEE (reference sequence). CDR3 nucleotides: TGTGCCAGCAGTCCAGGCGGGACAGGGTTCGACGAGCAGTACTTC. It yields the protein CASSPGGTGFDEQYF.

CDR3 bases: TGCAGCGTTCCGATGAACACTGAAGCTTTCTTT. It specifies CSVPMNTEAFF. The genes are TRBV29-1 and TRBJ1-1; no clear D. V was shortened by 5 bases and J by 0 bases, with 4 bases between the two germline ends. Germline V CDR1 and CDR2: SQVTM, ANQGSEA. This CDR3 has 11 amino acids.

This clone was seen a single time. This rearrangement joins TRBV28 to TRBJ2-5; TRBD1 matches at 8 bases. This CDR3 contains 15 residues. The trim removed 6 bases at V and 1 base at J, leaving 7 bases unmatched. The V gene's germline CDR1 is MDHEN and CDR2 SYDVKM. The CDR3, as DNA: TGTGCCAGCAGAACTGGACAGGGAGGCCAAGAGACCCAGTACTTC. Translation gives CASRTGQGGQETQYF. The full variable domain, completed using reference TRBV28 and TRBJ2-5, is DVKVTQSSRYLVKRTGEKVFLECVQDMDHENMFWYRQDPGLGLRLIYFSYDVKMKEKGDIPEGYSVSREKKERFSLILESASTNQTSMYLCASRTGQGGQETQYFGPGTRLLVL.